This T cell receptor (beta chain) originates from a study of cytomegalovirus exposure and HLA in healthy donors. On the study more broadly: The roughly 110 validation repertoires used the same platform as the roughly 700 first-cohort repertoires (as reported by a later analysis). Study-wide results and limits: Most TCR sequences showed up rarely, but some public TCRs showed up in many donors.

This clone was found once. The antigen is undetermined. The protocol was immunoSEQ multiplex PCR, while the TCRdb copy is restricted to in-frame clones and leaves out a portion. The data contain 150,000 to 200,000 clones, approximately 85% of them singletons. CDR1 MGHDK and CDR2 SYGVNS come from the germline V gene. This CDR3 spans 18 amino acids. V shed 1 base and J shed 4 bases, with 22 bases lying between them. The source is a woman between 18 and 29 years old in good health and CMV-seronegative. The sample was PBMCs. The V and J genes are TRBV25-1 and TRBJ1-1; possibly TRBD1 for D (5 bases). The CDR3 DNA reads TGTGCCAGCAGTGAATCCCGGTGGCAGGGCCCCCATAGCACTGAAGCTTTCTTT. This codes for CASSESRWQGPHSTEAFF.